The 4 T cell receptor beta chains reported below all come from one sample, sequenced in a study of cytomegalovirus exposure and HLA in healthy donors. Use of 60 Vbeta and 13 Jbeta primers characterized the PCR. Measured with immunoSEQ multiplex PCR; TCRdb has only the in-frame clones, and not every one. The sample consists of around 130,000 clones, around 80% of them appearing once. The specimen sequenced was PBMCs. Receptors were obtained from a middle-aged woman in good health and CMV-seronegative.

This clone occurred a few times. This chain joins TRBV18 and TRBJ2-5, with 12 bases identical to TRBD2. Germline loops: CDR1 KGHSH, CDR2 LQKENI. Trimming removed 4 bases from V and 5 bases from J; junction bases left unmatched: 5. The CDR3 has 15 residues. This CDR3 reads CASSLGLAGFETQYF. DNA of the CDR3: TGTGCCAGCTCACTAGGACTAGCGGGATTTGAGACCCAGTACTTC.

This clone was detected once. The gene calls are TRBV29-1 and TRBJ2-1; 12 positions match TRBD2. This CDR3 is 14 amino acids long. The germline V gene has CDR1 SQVTM and CDR2 ANQGSEA. The J segment lost 2 bases and the V segment lost 4 bases, leaving 0 bases of the junction unmatched. CDR3 sequence reads: CSVGTSGTYNEQFF. CDR3 coding DNA: TGCAGCGTTGGGACTAGCGGGACCTACAATGAGCAGTTCTTC.

The chain links TRBV5-1 to TRBJ2-7; 8 bases are a match to TRBD1. Losses at the gene ends were 4 bases for V and 4 bases for J; bases not matched to a gene: 7. Looked up from germline, CDR1 is SGHRS and CDR2 is YFSETQ. The CDR3 covers 14 residues. The CDR3: CASSPQGAGYEQYF. Here the CDR3 DNA reads TGCGCCAGCAGCCCTCAGGGGGCGGGGTACGAGCAGTACTTC.

The gene calls are TRBV28 and TRBJ1-3; the match to TRBD1 covers 7 bases. Germline lookup yields CDR1 MDHEN and CDR2 SYDVKM. The CDR3 is 14 amino acids. V lost 6 bases, J lost 0 bases, and 2 bases stayed unmatched. In DNA form, the CDR3 reads TGTGCCAGCAGGACAGGGTCCTCTGGAAACACCATATATTTT. Translation: CASRTGSSGNTIYF.